A single sample gave rise to the 7 T cell receptor beta chains below, sequenced in a study of blood T cell repertoires in COVID-19. The data were produced by immunoSEQ multiplex PCR, yet TCRdb's version contains in-frame clones alone and is incomplete. The table records about 27,000 clones, over 75% of them present only once. The specimen was peripheral blood. The receptors here all came from a woman older than 75 with acute or convalescent COVID-19.

CDR3 in amino acids: CASSLVPSSSYEQYF. The CDR3 coding sequence is TGCGCCAGCAGCTTGGTCCCCTCGAGCTCCTACGAGCAGTACTTC. The V gene is TRBV5-1, the J gene TRBJ2-7; D is unclear. The CDR3 totals 15 residues. Germline CDR1 SGHRS, CDR2 YFSETQ. Between the trimmed V and J ends, which lost 0 bases and 0 bases, there was a span of 10 bases.

V is TRBV30 and J is TRBJ1-5; D call uncertain. This CDR3 has 13 residues. With 4 bases removed from V and 5 bases from J, the gap between germline ends came to 12 bases. Germline-derived CDR1 and CDR2 are GTSNPN and SVGIG (reference sequence). CDR3 region: CAWTSGAYQPQHF. CDR3 DNA sequence: TGTGCCTGGACCTCGGGTGCCTATCAGCCCCAGCATTTT.

This chain uses TRBV18 with TRBJ2-5, with 11 bases lining up with TRBD2. The CDR3 contains 17 residues. Germline assignment: CDR1 KGHSH and CDR2 LQKENI. V lost 3 bases and J lost 1; bases outside the gene matches: 7. Written as DNA, the CDR3 is TGTGCCAGCTCACCCAATCTAGCGGGAGGACTCCAAGAGACCCAGTACTTC. It is translated as CASSPNLAGGLQETQYF.

This sequence joins TRBV7-2 and TRBJ2-3; 8 nucleotides align to TRBD2. Trimming cost V 1 base and J 1 base; bases outside gene matches: 7. This CDR3 has 17 residues. From germline, CDR1 is SGHTA and CDR2 FQGNSA. Here the CDR3 reads CASSLVGSGGRTDTQYF. CDR3 DNA sequence: TGTGCCAGCAGCTTAGTCGGGTCGGGGGGGCGCACAGATACGCAGTATTTT.

The rearrangement links TRBV7-9 to TRBJ1-6; D is uncertain. Germline values: CDR1 SEHNR, CDR2 FQNEAQ (reference sequence). Trimming took off 1 base at V and 7 bases at J, with 8 bases between the two ends. The CDR3 loop spans 14 amino acids. CDR3 sequence: CASSLDSFNSPLHF. The CDR3 coding sequence is TGTGCCAGCAGCTTAGACAGTTTCAATTCACCCCTCCACTTT.

In this sample, this clone turned up once. V usage is TRBV5-6 and J usage is TRBJ2-1; possible D gene TRBD2, 5 bases. There are 13 residues in the CDR3. Germline V gene lookup returns CDR1 SGHDT and CDR2 YYEEEE. The germline V and J ends were trimmed by 4 bases and 10 bases, with 15 bases remaining between them. CDR3: CASSRGSGREQFF. The CDR3 DNA reads TGTGCCAGCAGCCGTGGCAGCGGCCGGGAGCAGTTCTTC.

The rearrangement uses TRBV2 and TRBJ1-2, with 7 nucleotides matching TRBD1. The V and J ends lost 9 bases and 3 bases, in that order; junction bases with no gene match: 7. Germline V CDR1 and CDR2: SNHLY, FYNNEI. This CDR3 is built from 13 residues. CDR3 DNA sequence: TGTGCCAGTAGACAGGGAAAAGACTATGGCTACACCTTC. It is translated as CASRQGKDYGYTF.